This entry lists 27 T cell receptor beta chains sequenced from one sample in a study of a mutant IDH1 vaccine in newly diagnosed glioma (dated by TCRdb to about 2021). The time point label corresponds to: week 5, during vaccination. A 20-mer mutant IDH1 peptide at 300 micrograms in Montanide made up each vaccine dose, which was injected subcutaneously together with topical imiquimod. Library preparation employed the immunoSEQ multiplex PCR assay. Drawn from immuneACCESS, this table holds only the in-frame rearrangements with V and J called that TCRdb kept. Clones are partly lost; checked studies trace under half to an unresolved V gene and leave the rest unexplained. Across this sample there are around 50,000 clones, with roughly 73% seen only once. The ten most abundant clones make up approximately 5.2% of the sample. Their antigen targets remain unknown. This material consisted of PBMCs, taken from a glioma patient whose treatment included an IDH1 peptide vaccine. The receptors were gathered from a man in his fifties with glioma.

The chain combines TRBV30 with TRBJ2-1; D is possibly TRBD2 (5 bases). Per germline, CDR1 GTSNPN and CDR2 SVGIG (reference sequence). Trimming removed 8 bases from V and 0 bases from J, with 14 bases in between. The CDR3 runs 14 residues. Here the CDR3 reads CAGLPPSSYNEQFF. The DNA for the CDR3 is TGTGCCGGACTTCCTCCGAGCTCCTACAATGAGCAGTTCTTC. Looking up the rest from reference TRBV30 and TRBJ2-1 gives the full variable domain: SQTIHQWPATLVQPVGSPLSLECTVEGTSNPNLYWYRQAAGRGLQLLFYSVGIGQISSEVPQNLSASRPQDRQFILSSKKLLLSDSGFYLCAGLPPSSYNEQFFGPGTRLTVL.

This chain joins TRBV10-3 and TRBJ1-5; D is undetermined. Germline assignment: CDR1 ENHRY and CDR2 SYGVKD. Trimming took 5 bases from V and 2 from J, leaving 10 bases between them. The CDR3 is 14 amino acids. DNA of the CDR3: TGTGCCATCAGTAGCGGGTGGGGCAATCAGCCCCAGCATTTT. It translates to CAISSGWGNQPQHF.

The chain is built from TRBV5-1 and TRBJ2-3; 9 positions match TRBD1. The CDR3 loop spans 15 amino acids. Germline loops: CDR1 SGHRS, CDR2 YFSETQ. J lost 0 bases, V lost 3 bases, and 2 bases had no gene match. CDR3 loop: CASSSGQGSTDTQYF. The DNA for the CDR3 is TGCGCCAGCAGCTCCGGACAGGGGAGCACAGATACGCAGTATTTT. Complete variable domain (other parts from reference TRBV5-1 and TRBJ2-3): KAGVTQTPRYLIKTRGQQVTLSCSPISGHRSVSWYQQTPGQGLQFLFEYFSETQRNKGNFPGRFSGRQFSNSRSEMNVSTLELGDSALYLCASSSGQGSTDTQYFGPGTRLTVL.

This chain uses TRBV18 with TRBJ1-2; 7 bases fit TRBD1. Germline CDR1 reads KGHSH; CDR2 reads LQKENI. There are 14 residues in the CDR3. V lost 2 bases, J lost 4 bases, and 4 bases stayed unmatched. CDR3 DNA: TGTGCCAGCTCACCAGGACAGGCGACCTATGGCTACACCTTC. This encodes CASSPGQATYGYTF. Looking up the rest from reference TRBV18 and TRBJ1-2 gives the full variable domain: NAGVMQNPRHLVRRRGQEARLRCSPMKGHSHVYWYRQLPEEGLKFMVYLQKENIIDESGMPKERFSAEFPKEGPSILRIQQVVRGDSAAYFCASSPGQATYGYTFGSGTRLTVV.

A word on this clone: At one end, the junction sequence differs from germline, possibly due to a read error. J is TRBJ2-1 and V is TRBV11-1; D gene ambiguous. This CDR3 has 11 amino acids. CDR1 SGHAT and CDR2 FQDESV come from the germline V gene (reference sequence). The DNA of the CDR3 is TGTGCCAGCAGCTCCTCCAATGAGCAGTTCTTC. This gives the protein CASSSSNEQFF.

This clone was counted only a few times. This rearrangement joins TRBV19 to TRBJ1-2; 10 bases are a match to TRBD1. The CDR3 contains 16 residues. Germline V gene sequence: CDR1 LNHDA, CDR2 SQIVND (reference sequence). The V gene end was trimmed by 4 bases and the J gene end by 4 bases; junction bases not matched to a gene: 9. The CDR3, as DNA: TGTGCCAGTAGTACCCGACAGGGGGCGGGAAGCTATGGCTACACCTTC. It translates to CASSTRQGAGSYGYTF.

The CDR3 DNA reads TGCAGCGTTGATTCGGTGGACACCATATATTTT. This sequence encodes CSVDSVDTIYF. The chain links TRBV29-1 to TRBJ1-3; no definite D call. The germline V gene has CDR1 SQVTM and CDR2 ANQGSEA. V was cut by 3 bases and J by 8 bases, with 8 bases left in between. CDR3 length equals 11 residues.

The genes are TRBV5-6 and TRBJ2-7; the D call may be TRBD1 or TRBD2 (5 bases each). The germline V gene has CDR1 SGHDT and CDR2 YYEEEE. Trimming took off 3 bases at V and 6 bases at J, with 10 bases between the two ends. The CDR3 consists of 12 residues. CDR3: CASSSAGSEQYF. Written as DNA, the CDR3 is TGTGCCAGCAGCTCCGCAGGGAGCGAGCAGTACTTC. The full variable domain, completed using reference TRBV5-6 and TRBJ2-7, is DAGVTQSPTHLIKTRGQQVTLRCSPKSGHDTVSWYQQALGQGPQFIFQYYEEEERQRGNFPDRFSGHQFPNYSSELNVNALLLGDSALYLCASSSAGSEQYFGPGTRLTVT.

The chain joins TRBV27 to TRBJ2-3, with D perhaps TRBD2 (6 bases). The CDR3 covers 16 residues. Germline V CDR1 and CDR2: MNHEY, SMNVEV (reference sequence). V was shortened by 5 bases and J by 2 bases, with 17 bases between the two germline ends. CDR3 coding DNA: TGTGCCAGCAGTGGGACGGGACTCCTATCCACAGATACGCAGTATTTT. This translates into CASSGTGLLSTDTQYF.

The chain joins TRBV4-3 to TRBJ1-5; D gene uncertain. The CDR3 has 15 residues. Trimming took off 4 bases at V and 7 bases at J, with 17 bases between the two ends. The V gene's germline CDR1 is LGHNA and CDR2 YSLEER. CDR3: CASSPDWTAGQPQHF. The CDR3 DNA sequence: TGCGCCAGCAGCCCCGACTGGACCGCGGGACAGCCCCAGCATTTT.

The rearrangement links TRBV4-2 to TRBJ1-4, with TRBD1 as a possible D gene (6 bases). CDR1 and CDR2 (germline): LGHNA, YNFKEQ. CDR3 length: 16 residues. V was shortened by 3 bases and J by 7 bases, with 18 bases between the two germline ends. In DNA, the CDR3 is TGTGCCAGCAGCCAGGAACCGGGACAAGGAGGTGAAAAACTGTTTTTT. It translates to CASSQEPGQGGEKLFF.

The chain is built from TRBV6-5 and TRBJ1-4; D perhaps matches TRBD1 (5 bases). CDR1 MNHEY and CDR2 SVGAGI come from the germline V gene. The CDR3 is made up of 13 amino acids. The V end lost 8 bases, the J end lost 6 bases, and 13 bases lay between the germline ends. The CDR3 region is CASGRQGYEKLFF. The CDR3 nucleotides read TGTGCCAGCGGGCGGCAGGGCTATGAAAAACTGTTTTTT.

This chain joins TRBV5-4 and TRBJ1-2; TRBD1 matches at 7 bases. Germline CDR1 is SGHNT and CDR2 is YYREEE (reference sequence). CDR3 length equals 13 residues. V lost 4 bases to trimming and J lost 4 bases; unmatched junction nucleotides: 4. As DNA, the CDR3 is TGTGCCAGCAGCCGCGACAGGGTCTATGGCTACACCTTC. It encodes CASSRDRVYGYTF.

The V call is TRBV10-2, the J call TRBJ2-3, with D tentatively TRBD1 (6 bases). Germline CDR1 and CDR2: WSHSY and SAAADI. This CDR3 spans 13 amino acids. V lost 0 bases and J 7 bases, leaving 8 bases between the germline ends. DNA of the CDR3: TGCGCCAGCAGTGAGTCTAGGGACAATACGCAGTATTTT. This translates into CASSESRDNTQYF.

This rearrangement joins TRBV5-6 to TRBJ2-1, with TRBD1 identical over 11 bases. Germline assignment: CDR1 SGHDT and CDR2 YYEEEE. CDR3 length: 15 residues. The ends lost 4 bases at V and 8 bases at J; junction bases unmatched: 8. CDR3 bases: TGTGCCAGCAGCCCGGACAGGGGGCGCATCCATGAGCAGTTCTTC. It specifies CASSPDRGRIHEQFF.

The chain couples TRBV7-6 to TRBJ2-7, with 9 bases that match TRBD1. CDR1 SGHVS and CDR2 FNYEAQ come from the germline V gene. With V trimmed by 5 bases and J by 5 bases, 4 bases remained unmatched. The CDR3 extends over 13 amino acids. In DNA, the CDR3 is TGTGCCAGCAGCGGGACAGGGAGCCACGAGCAGTACTTC. It encodes CASSGTGSHEQYF. Filled out from reference TRBV7-6 and TRBJ2-7, the complete variable domain reads GAGVSQSPRYKVTKRGQDVALRCDPISGHVSLYWYRQALGQGPEFLTYFNYEAQQDKSGLPNDRFSAERPEGSISTLTIQRTEQRDSAMYRCASSGTGSHEQYFGPGTRLTVT.

The rearrangement links TRBV5-1 to TRBJ2-5, with D unresolved. Trimming left V 4 bases short and J 4 bases short, with 11 bases between. The CDR3 covers 13 residues. Germline-derived CDR1 and CDR2 are SGHRS and YFSETQ. The DNA of the CDR3 is TGCGCCAGCAGCCTCAGGTTACGAGAGACCCAGTACTTC. Protein product: CASSLRLRETQYF.

The chain combines TRBV30 with TRBJ1-2; D is ambiguous. The V and J ends lost 0 bases and 1 base respectively, with 9 bases between them. The CDR3 length is 14 residues. CDR1 and CDR2 (germline): GTSNPN, SVGIG (reference sequence). CDR3 protein: CAWSVLGHNYGYTF. The CDR3 DNA is TGTGCCTGGAGTGTACTAGGTCATAACTATGGCTACACCTTC.

The V gene is TRBV6-1, the J gene TRBJ1-5; 9 positions agree with TRBD1. The V gene's germline CDR1 is MNHNS and CDR2 SASEGT. The V gene end was trimmed by 6 bases and the J gene end by 9 bases; junction bases not matched to a gene: 12. This CDR3 contains 15 residues. CDR3 in amino acids: CASRIGTGPRRPQHF. The CDR3 DNA reads as TGTGCCAGCAGGATCGGGACAGGGCCACGCCGGCCCCAGCATTTT.

This rearrangement joins TRBV28 to TRBJ2-7; D tentatively reads TRBD1 or TRBD2 (6 bases each). V shed 4 bases and J shed 1 base, with 17 bases lying between them. Germline V lookup: CDR1 MDHEN, CDR2 SYDVKM. The CDR3 sequence is 16 residues long. The CDR3 DNA reads as TGTGCCAGCAGTTCTGAGAGGGGGGACGGATCCTACGAGCAGTACTTC. It encodes CASSSERGDGSYEQYF.

This chain links TRBV19 with TRBJ2-5, with 7 bases lining up with TRBD2. V shed 5 bases and J 5 bases; nucleotides not matched to a gene: 14. CDR1 LNHDA and CDR2 SQIVND come from the germline V gene (reference sequence). The CDR3 is 16 residues long. The CDR3 region has the DNA TGTGCCAGTAGTCCCTCCCACGGAGGGCGGGGGGAGACCCAGTACTTC. As protein: CASSPSHGGRGETQYF. The entire variable domain, with the rest obtained from reference TRBV19 and TRBJ2-5, is as follows: DGGITQSPKYLFRKEGQNVTLSCEQNLNHDAMYWYRQDPGQGLRLIYYSQIVNDFQKGDIAEGYSVSREKKESFPLTVTSAQKNPTAFYLCASSPSHGGRGETQYFGPGTRLLVL.

The CDR3 loop is CAISEVQGGTNTGELFF. In DNA form, the CDR3 reads TGTGCCATCAGTGAAGTACAGGGGGGAACGAACACCGGGGAGCTGTTTTTT. The chain couples TRBV10-3 to TRBJ2-2; the match to TRBD1 covers 8 bases. Germline lookup yields CDR1 ENHRY and CDR2 SYGVKD. The length of the CDR3 is 17 residues. The V segment lost 3 bases and the J segment 0 bases; nucleotides outside the gene matches: 6.

The chain uses TRBV15 and TRBJ1-5; D might be TRBD1 (6 bases). CDR3 length equals 14 residues. Germline V lookup: CDR1 LNHNV, CDR2 YYDKDF (reference sequence). V lost 3 bases and J 11 bases, leaving 17 bases between the germline ends. The CDR3 DNA reads TGTGCCACCAGCAGGGGGGCAGAGCTCATGGCCCAGCATTTT. This sequence encodes CATSRGAELMAQHF.

The chain employs TRBV4-1 and TRBJ1-1; D might be TRBD1 (5 bases). The germline CDR1 and CDR2 sequences are MGHRA and YSYEKL. This CDR3 contains 18 residues. Deletions cut 2 bases from V and 4 bases from J, with 23 bases between. CDR3 bases: TGCGCCAGCAGCCAATGGGACGGCCGCGGGAGTAGGGGCACTGAAGCTTTCTTT. It is translated as CASSQWDGRGSRGTEAFF.

The chain uses TRBV10-3 and TRBJ1-4; no definite D call. V lost 3 bases, J lost 7 bases, and 21 bases lay in between. The V gene's germline CDR1 is ENHRY and CDR2 SYGVKD. CDR3 size: 17 residues. The DNA for the CDR3 is TGTGCCATCAGTGACGATTCGGGTCGGTTAGGGCGTGAAAAACTGTTTTTT. Translating it yields CAISDDSGRLGREKLFF.

The rearrangement links TRBV7-2 to TRBJ2-3, with TRBD1 matching 10 bases. V was pared by 5 bases and J by 5 bases, with 7 bases of the junction left unmatched. CDR1 is SGHTA and CDR2 is FQGNSA in the germline V gene. There are 15 residues in the CDR3. CDR3 region: CASSPFGTGEDTQYF. As DNA, the CDR3 is TGTGCCAGCAGCCCCTTCGGGACAGGGGAAGATACGCAGTATTTT.

This clone came up once. The chain carries TRBV18 and TRBJ1-5; 11 bases map to TRBD1. The ends lost 6 bases at V and 4 bases at J; junction bases unmatched: 5. The CDR3 spans 15 residues. Germline-derived CDR1 and CDR2 are KGHSH and LQKENI. The DNA for the CDR3 is TGTGCCAGCTCGCCCGGGACAGGGGGGAATCAGCCCCAGCATTTT. Protein product: CASSPGTGGNQPQHF.